This T cell receptor beta chain is from a study of blood T cell repertoires in COVID-19. Study-level background: PBMCs, B-cell-depleted T cells, or T cells were the source of the cDNA or gDNA that made up the material.

Original processing methods: Estimation of nucleated cell counts was performed using reference gene primer amplification. The assay was immunoSEQ multiplex PCR, and TCRdb's table has in-frame clones only and misses some. V, J and clone size derive from that table, while D and trimming were established from the DNA sequence. Here the sample spans 130,000 to 150,000 clones, about four fifths being singletons. Germline CDR1 MGHRA, CDR2 YSYEKL. V dropped 4 bases and J dropped 3 bases, with 18 bases sitting between them. This CDR3 is 16 amino acids long. The rearrangement joins TRBV4-1 to TRBJ1-1; D remains unclear. The sequenced sample consisted of peripheral blood. The receptor was derived from a woman of 80 years or more with acute or convalescent COVID-19. CDR3 sequence: CASSRGAGKADTEAFF. The CDR3 DNA follows: TGCGCCAGCAGCCGGGGAGCTGGCAAGGCGGACACTGAAGCTTTCTTT.